The following is a TCR beta chain sequence with its context. The antigen remains undetermined. This entry is derived from a study of cytomegalovirus exposure and HLA in healthy donors. Study conclusions and caveats: TCR beta chains numbering 164 were designated cytomegalovirus-associated. An analysis was carried out later, and it reportedly showed fewer N-insertions in an Asian-associated ancestry cluster than the approximately 660-donor mean. Presence/absence analyses rested on an assumption that sequencing depth was roughly uniform across donors.

The PCR contained 60 Vbeta and 13 Jbeta primers. Some clones are missing from TCRdb's copy, which holds only in-frame ones; the method was immunoSEQ multiplex PCR. Recorded for this sample: 95,000 to 150,000 clones. As for the donors, each was a healthy bone marrow donor. V was clipped by 4 bases and J by 0 bases; unmatched bases: 4. CDR3 length equals 16 residues. CDR1 and CDR2 (germline): SGDLS, YYNGEE. Sequencing was performed on PBMCs. The origin of this receptor is a man younger than 35 in good health and CMV-seronegative. The rearrangement uses TRBV9 and TRBJ1-2; 12 bases are a match to TRBD1. CDR3 DNA sequence: TGTGCCAGCAGCCCGGGACAGGGGGCAACTAACTATGGCTACACCTTC. The encoded protein is CASSPGQGATNYGYTF.